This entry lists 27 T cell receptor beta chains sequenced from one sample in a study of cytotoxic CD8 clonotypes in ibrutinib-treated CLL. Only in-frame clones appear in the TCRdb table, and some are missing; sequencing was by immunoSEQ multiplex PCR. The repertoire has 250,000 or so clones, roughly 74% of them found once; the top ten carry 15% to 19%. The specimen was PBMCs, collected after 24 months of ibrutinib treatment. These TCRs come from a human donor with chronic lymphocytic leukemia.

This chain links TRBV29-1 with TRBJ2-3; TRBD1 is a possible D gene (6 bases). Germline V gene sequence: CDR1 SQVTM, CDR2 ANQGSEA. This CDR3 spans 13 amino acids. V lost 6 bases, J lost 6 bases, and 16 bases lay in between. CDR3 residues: CSVTPRGPDTQYF. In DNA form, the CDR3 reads TGCAGCGTCACCCCCAGGGGCCCCGATACGCAGTATTTT.

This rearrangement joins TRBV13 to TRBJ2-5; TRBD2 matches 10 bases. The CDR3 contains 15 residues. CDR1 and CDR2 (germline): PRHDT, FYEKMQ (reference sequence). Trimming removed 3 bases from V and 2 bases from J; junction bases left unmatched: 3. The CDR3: CASSLTTSGQETQYF. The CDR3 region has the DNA TGTGCCAGCAGCTTGACGACTAGCGGGCAAGAGACCCAGTACTTC.

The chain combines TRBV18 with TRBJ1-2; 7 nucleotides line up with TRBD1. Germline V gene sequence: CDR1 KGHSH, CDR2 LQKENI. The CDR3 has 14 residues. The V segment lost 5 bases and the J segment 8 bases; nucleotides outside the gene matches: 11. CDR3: CASSESQGEGGYTF. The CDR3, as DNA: TGTGCCAGCTCAGAGTCCCAGGGGGAAGGAGGCTACACCTTC.

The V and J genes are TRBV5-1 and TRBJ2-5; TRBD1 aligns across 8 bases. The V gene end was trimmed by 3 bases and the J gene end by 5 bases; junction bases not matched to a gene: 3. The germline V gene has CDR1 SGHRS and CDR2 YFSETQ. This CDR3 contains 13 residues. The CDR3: CASSWTGLETQYF. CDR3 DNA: TGCGCCAGCAGCTGGACAGGGCTGGAGACCCAGTACTTC. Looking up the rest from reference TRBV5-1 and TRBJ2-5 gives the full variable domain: KAGVTQTPRYLIKTRGQQVTLSCSPISGHRSVSWYQQTPGQGLQFLFEYFSETQRNKGNFPGRFSGRQFSNSRSEMNVSTLELGDSALYLCASSWTGLETQYFGPGTRLLVL.

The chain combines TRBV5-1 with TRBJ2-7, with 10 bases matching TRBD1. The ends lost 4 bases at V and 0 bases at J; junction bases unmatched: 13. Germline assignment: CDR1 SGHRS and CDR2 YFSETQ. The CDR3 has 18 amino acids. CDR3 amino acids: CASSPRDRGHYFSYEQYF. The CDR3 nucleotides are TGCGCCAGCAGCCCCCGGGACAGGGGACATTATTTCTCCTACGAGCAGTACTTC.

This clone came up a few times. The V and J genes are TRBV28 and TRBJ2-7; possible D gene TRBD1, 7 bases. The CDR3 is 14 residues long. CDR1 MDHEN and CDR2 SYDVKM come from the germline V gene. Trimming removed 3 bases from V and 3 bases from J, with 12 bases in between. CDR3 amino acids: CASSLEGANYEQYF. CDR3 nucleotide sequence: TGTGCCAGCAGTTTGGAGGGGGCCAACTACGAGCAGTACTTC.

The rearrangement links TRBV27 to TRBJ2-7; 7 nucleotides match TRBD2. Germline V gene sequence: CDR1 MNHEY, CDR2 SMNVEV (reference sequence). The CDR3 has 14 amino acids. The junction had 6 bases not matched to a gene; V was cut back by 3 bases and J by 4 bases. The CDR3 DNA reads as TGTGCCAGCAGTTTTGGGAGGGACGTTTACGAGCAGTACTTC. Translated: CASSFGRDVYEQYF.

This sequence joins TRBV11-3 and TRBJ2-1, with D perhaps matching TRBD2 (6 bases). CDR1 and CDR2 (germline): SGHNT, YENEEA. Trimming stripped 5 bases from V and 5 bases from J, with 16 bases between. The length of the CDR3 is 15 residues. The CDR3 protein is CASSTGGTHNNEQFF. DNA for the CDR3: TGTGCCAGCAGCACAGGCGGGACTCACAACAATGAGCAGTTCTTC. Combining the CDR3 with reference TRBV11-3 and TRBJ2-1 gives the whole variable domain EAGVVQSPRYKIIEKKQPVAFWCNPISGHNTLYWYLQNLGQGPELLIRYENEEAVDDSQLPKDRFSAERLKGVDSTLKIQPAELGDSAVYLCASSTGGTHNNEQFFGPGTRLTVL.

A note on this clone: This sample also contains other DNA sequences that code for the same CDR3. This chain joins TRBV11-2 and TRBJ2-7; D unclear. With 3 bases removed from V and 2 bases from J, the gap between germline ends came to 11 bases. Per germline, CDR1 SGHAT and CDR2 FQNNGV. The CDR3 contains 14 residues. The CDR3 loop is CASSLGGVAYEQYF. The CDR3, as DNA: TGTGCCAGCAGCTTGGGCGGCGTGGCCTACGAGCAGTACTTC.

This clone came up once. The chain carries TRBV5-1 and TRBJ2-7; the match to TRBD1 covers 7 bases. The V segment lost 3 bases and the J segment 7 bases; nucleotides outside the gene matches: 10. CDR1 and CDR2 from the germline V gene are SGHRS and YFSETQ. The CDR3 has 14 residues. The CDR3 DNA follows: TGCGCCAGCAGCTCCAGACAGGGAAAGGAAGAGCAGTACTTC. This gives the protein CASSSRQGKEEQYF.

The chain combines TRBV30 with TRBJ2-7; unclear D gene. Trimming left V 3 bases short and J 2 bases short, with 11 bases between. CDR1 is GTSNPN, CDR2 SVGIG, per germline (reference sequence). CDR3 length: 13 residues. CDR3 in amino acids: CAWRSSVAYEQYF. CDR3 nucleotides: TGTGCCTGGAGGTCCAGCGTCGCCTACGAGCAGTACTTC.

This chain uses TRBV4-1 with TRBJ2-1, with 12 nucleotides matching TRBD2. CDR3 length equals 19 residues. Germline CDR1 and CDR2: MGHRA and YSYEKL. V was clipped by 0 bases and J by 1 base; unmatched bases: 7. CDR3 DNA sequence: TGCGCCAGCAGCCAAGAGGCTAGCGGGAGGGCTGTATCCTACAATGAGCAGTTCTTC. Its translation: CASSQEASGRAVSYNEQFF.

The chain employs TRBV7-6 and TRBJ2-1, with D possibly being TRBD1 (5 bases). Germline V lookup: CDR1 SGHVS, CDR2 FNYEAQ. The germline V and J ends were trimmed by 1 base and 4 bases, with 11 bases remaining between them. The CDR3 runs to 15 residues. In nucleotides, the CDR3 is TGTGCCAGCAGCTTAGAGCCCAGACAGTACAATGAGCAGTTCTTC. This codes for CASSLEPRQYNEQFF.

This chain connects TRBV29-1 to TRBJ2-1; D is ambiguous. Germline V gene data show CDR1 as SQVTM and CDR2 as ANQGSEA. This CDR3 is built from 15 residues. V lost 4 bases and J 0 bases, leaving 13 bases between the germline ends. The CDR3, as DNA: TGCAGCGTTGGTGTTCTAGGAAGCTCCTACAATGAGCAGTTCTTC. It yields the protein CSVGVLGSSYNEQFF.

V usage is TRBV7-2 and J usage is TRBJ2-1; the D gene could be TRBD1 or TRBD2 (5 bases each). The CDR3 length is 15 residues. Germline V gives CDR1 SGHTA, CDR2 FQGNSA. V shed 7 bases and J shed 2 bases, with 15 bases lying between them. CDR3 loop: CASIPFGGAYNEQFF. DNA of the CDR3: TGTGCCAGCATCCCGTTTGGGGGAGCCTACAATGAGCAGTTCTTC.

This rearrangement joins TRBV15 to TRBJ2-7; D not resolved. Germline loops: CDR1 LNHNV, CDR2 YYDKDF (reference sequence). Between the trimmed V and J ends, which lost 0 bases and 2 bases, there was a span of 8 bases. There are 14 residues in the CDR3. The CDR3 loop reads CATSRDSGTYEQYF. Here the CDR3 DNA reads TGTGCCACCAGCAGAGATAGTGGGACCTACGAGCAGTACTTC.

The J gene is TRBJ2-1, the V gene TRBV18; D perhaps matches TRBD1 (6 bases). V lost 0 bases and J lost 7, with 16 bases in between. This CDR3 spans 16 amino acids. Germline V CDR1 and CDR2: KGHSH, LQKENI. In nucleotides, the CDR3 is TGTGCCAGCTCACCACCATCCCTTAACAGGGCTAATGAGCAGTTCTTC. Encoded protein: CASSPPSLNRANEQFF.

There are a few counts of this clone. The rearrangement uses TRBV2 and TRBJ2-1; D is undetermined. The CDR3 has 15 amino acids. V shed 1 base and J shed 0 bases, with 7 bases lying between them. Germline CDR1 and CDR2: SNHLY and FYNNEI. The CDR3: CASSEEPTSYNEQFF. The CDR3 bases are TGTGCCAGCAGTGAAGAGCCCACCTCCTACAATGAGCAGTTCTTC.

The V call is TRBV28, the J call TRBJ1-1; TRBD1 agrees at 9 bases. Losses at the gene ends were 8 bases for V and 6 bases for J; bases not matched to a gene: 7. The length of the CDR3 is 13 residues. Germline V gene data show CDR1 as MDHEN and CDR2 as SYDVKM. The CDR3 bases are TGTGCCAGCCGGGACAGGGACGGGCCTGAAGCTTTCTTT. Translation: CASRDRDGPEAFF.

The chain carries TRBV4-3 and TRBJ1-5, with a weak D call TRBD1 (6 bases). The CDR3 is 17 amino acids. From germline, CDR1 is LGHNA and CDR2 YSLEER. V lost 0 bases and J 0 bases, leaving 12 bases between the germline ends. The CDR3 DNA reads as TGCGCCAGCAGCCAAGATGTTTCGGGGGCTAGCAATCAGCCCCAGCATTTT. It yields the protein CASSQDVSGASNQPQHF.

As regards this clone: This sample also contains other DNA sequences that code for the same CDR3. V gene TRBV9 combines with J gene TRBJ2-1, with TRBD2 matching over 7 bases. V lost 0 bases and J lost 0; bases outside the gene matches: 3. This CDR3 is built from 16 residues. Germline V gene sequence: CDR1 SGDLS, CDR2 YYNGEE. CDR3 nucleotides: TGTGCCAGCAGCGTAGGGGGCGGGAGCTCCTACAATGAGCAGTTCTTC. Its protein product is CASSVGGGSSYNEQFF. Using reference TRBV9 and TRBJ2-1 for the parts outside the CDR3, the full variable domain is DSGVTQTPKHLITATGQRVTLRCSPRSGDLSVYWYQQSLDQGLQFLIQYYNGEERAKGNILERFSAQQFPDLHSELNLSSLELGDSALYFCASSVGGGSSYNEQFFGPGTRLTVL.

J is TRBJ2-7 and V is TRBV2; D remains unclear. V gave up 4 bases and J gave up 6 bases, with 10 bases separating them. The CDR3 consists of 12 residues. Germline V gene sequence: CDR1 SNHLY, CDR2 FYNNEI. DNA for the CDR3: TGTGCCAGCAGTGTTAATCCCCCCGAGCAGTACTTC. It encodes CASSVNPPEQYF.

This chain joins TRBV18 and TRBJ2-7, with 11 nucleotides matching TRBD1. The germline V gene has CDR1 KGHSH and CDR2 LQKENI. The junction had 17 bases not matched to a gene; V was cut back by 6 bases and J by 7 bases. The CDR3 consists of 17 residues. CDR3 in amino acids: CASSRDAPGQGGREQYF. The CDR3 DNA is TGTGCCAGCTCTCGGGATGCTCCGGGACAGGGGGGCCGAGAGCAGTACTTC.

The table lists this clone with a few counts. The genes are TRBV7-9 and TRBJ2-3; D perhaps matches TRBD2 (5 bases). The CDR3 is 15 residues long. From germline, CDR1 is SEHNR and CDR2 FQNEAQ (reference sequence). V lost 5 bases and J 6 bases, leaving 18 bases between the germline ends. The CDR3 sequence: CASSGGGSWSDTQYF. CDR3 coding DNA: TGTGCCAGCAGCGGCGGCGGGTCGTGGTCCGATACGCAGTATTTT. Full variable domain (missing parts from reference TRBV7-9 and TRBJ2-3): DTGVSQNPRHKITKRGQNVTFRCDPISEHNRLYWYRQTLGQGPEFLTYFQNEAQLEKSRLLSDRFSAERPKGSFSTLEIQRTEQGDSAMYLCASSGGGSWSDTQYFGPGTRLTVL.

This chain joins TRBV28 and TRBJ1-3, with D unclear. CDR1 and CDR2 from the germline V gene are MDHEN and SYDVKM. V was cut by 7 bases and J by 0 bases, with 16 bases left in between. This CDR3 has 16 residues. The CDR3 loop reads CASTWGGRLSGNTIYF. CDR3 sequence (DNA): TGTGCCAGCACCTGGGGTGGACGGCTCTCTGGAAACACCATATATTTT.

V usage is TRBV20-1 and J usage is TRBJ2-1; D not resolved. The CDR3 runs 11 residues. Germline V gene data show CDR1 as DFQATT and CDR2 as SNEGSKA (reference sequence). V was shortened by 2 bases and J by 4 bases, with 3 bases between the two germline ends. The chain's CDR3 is CSARLYNEQFF. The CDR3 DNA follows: TGCAGTGCTAGACTGTACAATGAGCAGTTCTTC.

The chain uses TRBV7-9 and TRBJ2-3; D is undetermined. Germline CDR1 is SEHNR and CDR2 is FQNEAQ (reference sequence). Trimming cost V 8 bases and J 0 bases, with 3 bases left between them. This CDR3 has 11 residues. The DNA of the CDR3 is TGTGCCAGCGACAGCACAGATACGCAGTATTTT. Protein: CASDSTDTQYF.